This passage covers 24 T cell receptor beta chains from one sample sequenced in a study of T cells after yellow fever vaccination. In TCRdb, the 5' RACE reads were re-called with MiXCR into one record per CDR3 protein. The data hold roughly 160,000 distinct CDR3 sequences, with 6.5% to 8.5% observed a single time. Sequencing was performed on CD4+ T cells sorted from PBMCs, taken 5 days after the first yellow fever vaccination. These receptors were collected from a man between 18 and 29 years old who received the YFV17D yellow fever vaccine.

Many counts were recorded for this clonotype. V is TRBV7-2 and J is TRBJ2-5; TRBD2 is a possible D gene (5 bases). The ends were cut back, 4 bases at V and 4 bases at J, with 13 bases in the middle. Germline V gene data show CDR1 as SGHTA and CDR2 as FQGNSA. This CDR3 has 14 residues. The CDR3, as DNA: TGTGCCAGCAGCTCCCCACTAGAATCAGAGACCCAGTACTTC. The encoded protein is CASSSPLESETQYF.

This clonotype has just one count. This rearrangement joins TRBV6-5 to TRBJ1-1, with D unresolved. The CDR3 has 15 amino acids. Germline V gene lookup returns CDR1 MNHEY and CDR2 SVGAGI. V lost 0 bases to trimming and J lost 1 base, with 9 bases between them. CDR3 nucleotide sequence: TGTGCCAGCAGTTACTCGATCGGGCCGAACACTGAAGCTTTCTTT. Its translation: CASSYSIGPNTEAFF.

This clonotype appeared many times. The gene calls are TRBV5-5 and TRBJ2-3, with TRBD1 as a possible D gene (6 bases). The CDR3 extends over 16 amino acids. Germline values: CDR1 SGHKS, CDR2 YYEKEE (reference sequence). With 3 bases removed from V and 0 bases from J, the gap between germline ends came to 14 bases. CDR3 sequence reads: CASSWGRTTSTDTQYF. CDR3 nucleotides: TGTGCCAGCAGCTGGGGGCGGACGACGAGCACAGATACGCAGTATTTT.

In regard to this clonotype: The junction does not match germline at one end; this may be a read error. The chain employs TRBV7-7 and TRBJ2-3; either TRBD1 or TRBD2 may supply D (5 bases each). Per the germline V gene, CDR1 is SSHAT and CDR2 is FNYEAQ (reference sequence). CDR3 length: 17 amino acids. The CDR3: CASTLSPGTQGTDTQYF. CDR3 DNA sequence: TGTGCTAGCACCCTCAGCCCCGGGACCCAGGGCACAGATACGCAGTATTTT.

The gene calls are TRBV5-1 and TRBJ1-1; 10 nucleotides align to TRBD1. This CDR3 is built from 15 residues. Looked up from germline, CDR1 is SGHRS and CDR2 is YFSETQ. J lost 5 bases, V lost 6 bases, and 10 bases had no gene match. CDR3 sequence reads: CASNTGTGDGTEAFF. The CDR3 bases are TGCGCCAGCAACACCGGGACAGGGGATGGTACTGAAGCTTTCTTT. The full variable domain, with the rest looked up from reference TRBV5-1 and TRBJ1-1, is KAGVTQTPRYLIKTRGQQVTLSCSPISGHRSVSWYQQTPGQGLQFLFEYFSETQRNKGNFPGRFSGRQFSNSRSEMNVSTLELGDSALYLCASNTGTGDGTEAFFGQGTRLTVV.

This clonotype was detected ten times or more. The chain recombines TRBV6-6 with TRBJ2-7; D is ambiguous. Trimming left V 6 bases short and J 4 bases short, with 7 bases between. CDR3 length: 11 residues. Germline lookup yields CDR1 MNHNY and CDR2 SVGAGI (reference sequence). The CDR3 here is CASSRIYEQYF. The CDR3 nucleotides read TGTGCCAGCAGCCGGATTTACGAGCAGTACTTC.

V usage is TRBV7-6 and J usage is TRBJ1-1, with D possibly being TRBD1 (5 bases). V lost 4 bases to trimming and J lost 1 base, with 10 bases between them. Looked up from germline, CDR1 is SGHVS and CDR2 is FNYEAQ. The length of the CDR3 is 14 residues. For the CDR3, the DNA is TGTGCCAGCAGCTCGGTGGGGACGAACACTGAAGCTTTCTTT. Its translation: CASSSVGTNTEAFF. Variable domain in full (rest from reference TRBV7-6 and TRBJ1-1): GAGVSQSPRYKVTKRGQDVALRCDPISGHVSLYWYRQALGQGPEFLTYFNYEAQQDKSGLPNDRFSAERPEGSISTLTIQRTEQRDSAMYRCASSSVGTNTEAFFGQGTRLTVV.

This clonotype was detected ten times or more. The V and J genes are TRBV20-1 and TRBJ1-1; TRBD1 is a possible D gene (6 bases). With 5 bases removed from V and 3 bases from J, the gap between germline ends came to 16 bases. The germline V gene has CDR1 DFQATT and CDR2 SNEGSKA (reference sequence). CDR3 size: 14 residues. The chain's CDR3 is CSAPAWGLYTEAFF. Written as DNA, the CDR3 is TGCAGTGCTCCCGCTTGGGGGCTCTACACTGAAGCTTTCTTT.

This clonotype was counted at least ten times. The chain has TRBV5-1 and TRBJ2-7; 9 bases are a match to TRBD1. Germline trimming cut 4 bases from V and 6 bases from J; bases unmatched to any gene: 14. The V gene's germline CDR1 is SGHRS and CDR2 YFSETQ. This CDR3 has 16 residues. CDR3 DNA: TGCGCCAGCAGCGACTGGCCGGGACAGGGTTTTGGCGAGCAGTACGTC. Translation: CASSDWPGQGFGEQYV.

This clonotype was recorded many times. This CDR3 reads CASSLSRWDTEAFF. The CDR3 nucleotides are TGTGCCAGCAGCTTGAGTCGATGGGACACTGAAGCTTTCTTT. This sequence joins TRBV7-3 and TRBJ1-1; no reliable D call. V was pared by 3 bases and J by 3 bases, with 11 bases between. The germline CDR1 and CDR2 sequences are SGHTA and FQGTGA. The CDR3 consists of 14 residues.

This clonotype has ten or more counts. Germline is not matched at one junction end, which may reflect a read error. The J gene is TRBJ2-5, the V gene TRBV7-3; tentatively, D is TRBD1 or TRBD2 (5 bases each). Germline V CDR1 and CDR2: SGHTA, FQGTGA. The CDR3 has 13 amino acids. The CDR3 sequence is CASSPGPQETQYF. CDR3 DNA: TGCGCCAGCAGCCCGGGACCCCAAGAGACCCAGTACTTC.

The rearrangement links TRBV19 to TRBJ2-1; D is undetermined. Germline V gives CDR1 LNHDA, CDR2 SQIVND (reference sequence). The CDR3 is 14 amino acids. V lost 10 bases to trimming and J lost 0 bases, with 13 bases between them. The CDR3 nucleotides read TGTGCCACCTCGCAGACGAACTCCTACAATGAGCAGTTCTTC. This gives the protein CATSQTNSYNEQFF.

This clonotype was recorded at least ten times. V gene TRBV12-3 or TRBV12-4 combines with J gene TRBJ1-2, with a possible D match to TRBD1 (5 bases). The CDR3 has 13 residues. Trimming took off 6 bases at V and 5 bases at J, with 13 bases between the two ends. Here the CDR3 DNA reads TGTGCCAGCAGCCCAGGGACGGATTATGGCTACACCTTC. Encoded protein: CASSPGTDYGYTF.

This chain joins TRBV20-1 and TRBJ2-3, with D possibly being TRBD2 (5 bases). The V gene's germline CDR1 is DFQATT and CDR2 SNEGSKA (reference sequence). The CDR3 has 13 residues. V lost 7 bases, J lost 2 bases, and 13 bases lay in between. CDR3: CSVGRTSTDTQYF. The CDR3 region has the DNA TGCAGTGTCGGTCGGACTTCCACAGATACGCAGTATTTT.

This clonotype was seen ten or more times. V gene TRBV6-5 combines with J gene TRBJ2-3, with no clear D. The CDR3 is 14 amino acids. V gave up 0 bases and J gave up 3 bases, with 7 bases separating them. CDR1 is MNHEY and CDR2 is SVGAGI in the germline V gene. In DNA form, the CDR3 reads TGTGCCAGCAGTTACTCGGATCGGACAGATACGCAGTATTTT. Translation gives CASSYSDRTDTQYF.

This clonotype was seen many times. The J gene is TRBJ1-3, the V gene TRBV6-6; D gene uncertain. Germline V gives CDR1 MNHNY, CDR2 SVGAGI (reference sequence). The CDR3 is 13 residues long. The germline V and J ends were trimmed by 0 bases and 3 bases, with 3 bases remaining between them. The CDR3 protein is CASSYSGGNTIYF. CDR3 DNA sequence: TGTGCCAGCAGTTACTCAGGTGGAAACACCATATATTTT.

This clonotype showed up just a few times. The CDR3 sequence is CASSLFDWEVSEQYF. CDR3 bases: TGTGCCAGCAGCTTATTTGACTGGGAGGTTTCCGAGCAGTACTTC. The chain employs TRBV13 and TRBJ2-7, with D tentatively TRBD2 (6 bases). V was clipped by 2 bases and J by 6 bases, with 17 bases between them. CDR3 length: 15 amino acids. CDR1 and CDR2 (germline): PRHDT, FYEKMQ (reference sequence).

This clonotype was counted ten times or more. V gene TRBV20-1 combines with J gene TRBJ2-3; D may be TRBD2 (7 bases). The CDR3 is 13 residues long. V was cut by 7 bases and J by 5 bases, with 16 bases left in between. Germline values: CDR1 DFQATT, CDR2 SNEGSKA (reference sequence). CDR3 DNA: TGCAGTGGAGGGGGGGGGCCTAAAGATACGCAGTATTTT. Its translation is CSGGGGPKDTQYF.

This clonotype was observed a few times. The CDR3 here is CASSLGARDYGYTF. The CDR3, as DNA: TGTGCCAGCAGCTTAGGAGCTCGAGACTATGGCTACACCTTC. The rearrangement links TRBV7-9 to TRBJ1-2; D gene unclear. With 1 base removed from V and 3 bases from J, the gap between germline ends came to 9 bases. Germline V gene lookup returns CDR1 SEHNR and CDR2 FQNEAQ (reference sequence). The CDR3 loop spans 14 amino acids.

This clonotype was detected only a few times. The CDR3 reads CASSDSTDTEAFF. As DNA, the CDR3 is TGCGCCAGCAGTGACAGTACGGACACTGAAGCTTTCTTT. The V and J genes are TRBV10-1 and TRBJ1-1; D unresolved. Germline V CDR1 and CDR2: WNHNN, SYGVQD (reference sequence). Trimming left V 3 bases short and J 3 bases short, with 8 bases between. The CDR3 is made up of 13 amino acids.

This clonotype was detected ten times or more. Lacking the conserved final phenylalanine or tryptophan, this CDR3 likely reflects a read error. This chain connects TRBV7-2 to TRBJ2-1; 7 positions match TRBD2. The germline V gene encodes CDR1 SGHTA and CDR2 FQGNSA. The CDR3 runs to 16 residues. V trimming: 5 bases; J trimming: 8 bases; junction bases outside the gene matches: 15. In nucleotides, the CDR3 is TGTGCCAGCAGCCGTAACGGGGGGAGAGGGTATGATGAGCAGTTCTTA. Amino acids: CASSRNGGRGYDEQFL.

Points on this clonotype: Given a much more abundant clone one base away, this may be a read error. The V and J genes are TRBV5-1 and TRBJ2-1, with a tentative D call TRBD1 (5 bases). This CDR3 comprises 11 residues. The V gene lost 3 bases and the J gene lost 13 bases, with 11 bases spanning the gap. CDR1 is SGHRS and CDR2 is YFSETQ in the germline V gene. In nucleotides, the CDR3 is TGCGCCAGCAGCTCCCAGGGTAGCCAGTTCTTC. This gives the protein CASSSQGSQFF.

The V and J genes are TRBV20-1 and TRBJ1-6; D might be TRBD1 (6 bases). The germline CDR1 and CDR2 sequences are DFQATT and SNEGSKA (reference sequence). Trimming cost V 6 bases and J 9 bases, with 15 bases left between them. The CDR3 is made up of 13 amino acids. DNA of the CDR3: TGCAGTGCCGCACAGGGAAGCACTTCACCCCTCCACTTT. Translation gives CSAAQGSTSPLHF.

The chain couples TRBV20-1 to TRBJ1-5; tentatively, D is TRBD1 (5 bases). This CDR3 spans 14 amino acids. The V gene lost 6 bases and the J gene lost 1 base, with 13 bases spanning the gap. Germline V lookup: CDR1 DFQATT, CDR2 SNEGSKA (reference sequence). The DNA for the CDR3 is TGCAGTGCCCAAATCCGGGACAGCAATCAGCCCCAGCATTTT. It codes for CSAQIRDSNQPQHF.